This T cell receptor beta chain appears in the sequencing data of a study of CD8+CD57+ T cells in acquired aplastic anemia. Individuals selected for sequencing had exhibited CD8+CD57+ cell expansion on flow cytometry. A severe acquired aplastic anemia diagnosis applied to all patients. Therapy had not been given to patients before blood sampling. In this sample, this clonotype turned up many times. CDR3 length: 13 residues. The V and J ends lost 6 bases and 4 bases respectively, with 13 bases between them. CDR1 and CDR2 from the germline V gene are DFQATT and SNEGSKA (reference sequence). Genomic DNA, the template, was used for profiling of the TCR beta VDJ and CDR3. One entry per CDR3 protein results from TCRdb running MiXCR on the reads. The table includes 250,000 to 350,000 distinct CDR3 sequences, roughly 53% detected once.

The material sequenced was sorted CD4+, CD8+, or CD8+CD57+ T cells (not recorded which) from PBMCs. The clonotype originates from a human donor with aplastic anemia. The V call is TRBV20-1, the J call TRBJ2-1; TRBD2 is a possible D gene (6 bases). CDR3 loop: CSAGGAAYNEQFF. CDR3 nucleotide sequence: TGCAGTGCGGGCGGGGCCGCGTACAATGAGCAGTTCTTC.